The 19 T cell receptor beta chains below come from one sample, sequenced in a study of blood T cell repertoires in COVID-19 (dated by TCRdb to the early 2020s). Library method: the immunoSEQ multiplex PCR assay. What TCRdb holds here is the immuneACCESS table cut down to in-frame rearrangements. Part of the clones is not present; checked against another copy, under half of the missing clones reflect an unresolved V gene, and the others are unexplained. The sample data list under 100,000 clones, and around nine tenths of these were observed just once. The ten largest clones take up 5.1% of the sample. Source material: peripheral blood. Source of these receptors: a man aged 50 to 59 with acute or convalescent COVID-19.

The CDR3 sequence is CASRADRGAEKLFF. CDR3 in DNA: TGTGCCAGCAGAGCCGACAGGGGGGCGGAAAAACTGTTTTTT. The rearrangement uses TRBV2 and TRBJ1-4, with TRBD1 matching 9 bases. The length of the CDR3 is 14 residues. Germline CDR1 reads SNHLY; CDR2 reads FYNNEI. V gave up 6 bases and J gave up 8 bases; unmatched junction bases: 7.

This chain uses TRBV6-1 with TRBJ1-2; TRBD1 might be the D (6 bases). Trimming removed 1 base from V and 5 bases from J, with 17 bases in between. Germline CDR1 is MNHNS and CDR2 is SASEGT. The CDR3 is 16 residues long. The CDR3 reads CASSEVGTRSAYGYTF. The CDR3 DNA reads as TGTGCCAGCAGTGAAGTCGGGACAAGGTCCGCGTATGGCTACACCTTC.

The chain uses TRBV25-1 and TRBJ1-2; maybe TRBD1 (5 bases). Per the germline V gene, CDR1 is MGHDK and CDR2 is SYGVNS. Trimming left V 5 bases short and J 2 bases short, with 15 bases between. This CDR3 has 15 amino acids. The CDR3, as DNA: TGTGCCAGCAGTCCACGGGAGGGACTCAACTATGGCTACACCTTC. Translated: CASSPREGLNYGYTF.

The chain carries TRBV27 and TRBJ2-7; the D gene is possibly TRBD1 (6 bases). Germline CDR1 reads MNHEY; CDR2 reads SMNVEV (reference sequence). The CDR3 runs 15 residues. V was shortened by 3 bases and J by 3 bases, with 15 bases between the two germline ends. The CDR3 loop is CASSFYRDRGYEQYF. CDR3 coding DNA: TGTGCCAGCAGTTTCTACAGGGATAGGGGCTACGAGCAGTACTTC.

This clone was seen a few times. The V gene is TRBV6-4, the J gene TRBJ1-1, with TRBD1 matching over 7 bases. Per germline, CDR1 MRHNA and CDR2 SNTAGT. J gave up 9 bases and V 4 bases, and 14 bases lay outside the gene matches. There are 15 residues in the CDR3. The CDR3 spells CASSASFGTVSQAFF. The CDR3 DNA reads TGTGCCAGCAGTGCCTCGTTCGGGACAGTCTCTCAAGCTTTCTTT.

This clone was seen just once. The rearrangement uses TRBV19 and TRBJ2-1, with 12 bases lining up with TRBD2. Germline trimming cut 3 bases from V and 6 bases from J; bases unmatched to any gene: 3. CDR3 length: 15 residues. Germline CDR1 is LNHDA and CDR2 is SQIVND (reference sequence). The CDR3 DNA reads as TGTGCCAGTAGTATTTGGACTAGCGGGACCAATGAGCAGTTCTTC. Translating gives CASSIWTSGTNEQFF.

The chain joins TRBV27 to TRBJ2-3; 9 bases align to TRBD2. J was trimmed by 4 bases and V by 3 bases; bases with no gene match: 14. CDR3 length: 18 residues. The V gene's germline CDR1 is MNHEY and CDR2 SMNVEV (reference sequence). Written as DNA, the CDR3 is TGTGCCAGCAGTTTTTTAGATTTTGCGGGAGGGCCCTCAGATACGCAGTATTTT. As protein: CASSFLDFAGGPSDTQYF.

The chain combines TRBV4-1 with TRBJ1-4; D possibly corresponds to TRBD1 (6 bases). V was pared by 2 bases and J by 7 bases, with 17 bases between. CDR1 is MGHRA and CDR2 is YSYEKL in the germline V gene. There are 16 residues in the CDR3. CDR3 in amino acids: CASSQREQGLAEKLFF. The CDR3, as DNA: TGCGCCAGCAGCCAAAGGGAACAGGGCCTGGCTGAAAAACTGTTTTTT.

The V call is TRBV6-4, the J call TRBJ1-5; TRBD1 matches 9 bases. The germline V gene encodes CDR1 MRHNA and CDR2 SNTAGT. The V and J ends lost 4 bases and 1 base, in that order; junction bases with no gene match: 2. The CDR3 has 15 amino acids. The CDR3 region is CASSAGQGSNQPQHF. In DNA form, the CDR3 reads TGTGCCAGCAGTGCCGGACAGGGGAGCAATCAGCCCCAGCATTTT.

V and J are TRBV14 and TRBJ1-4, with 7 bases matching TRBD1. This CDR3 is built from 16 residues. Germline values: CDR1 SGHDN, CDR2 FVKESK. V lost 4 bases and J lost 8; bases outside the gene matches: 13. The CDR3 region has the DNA TGTGCCAGCAGCCGGGGTCGGCGGCAGGGGGAAGAAAAACTGTTTTTT. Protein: CASSRGRRQGEEKLFF.

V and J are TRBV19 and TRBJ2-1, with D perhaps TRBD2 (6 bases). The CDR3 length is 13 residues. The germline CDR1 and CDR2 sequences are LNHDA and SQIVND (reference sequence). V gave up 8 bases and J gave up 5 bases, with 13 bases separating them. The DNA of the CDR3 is TGTGCCAGTCGTGCGGGACTCAACAATGAGCAGTTCTTC. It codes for CASRAGLNNEQFF.

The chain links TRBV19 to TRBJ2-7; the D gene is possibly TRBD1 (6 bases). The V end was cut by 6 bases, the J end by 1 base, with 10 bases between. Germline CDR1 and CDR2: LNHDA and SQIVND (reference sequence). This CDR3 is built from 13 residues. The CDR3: CASSPGESYEQYF. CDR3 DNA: TGTGCCAGTAGCCCAGGGGAGTCCTACGAGCAGTACTTC.

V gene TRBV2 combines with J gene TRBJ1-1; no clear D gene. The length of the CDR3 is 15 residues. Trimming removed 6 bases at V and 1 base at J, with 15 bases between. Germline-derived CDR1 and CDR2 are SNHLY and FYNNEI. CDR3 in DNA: TGTGCCAGCAGGGGGATCGGGGAAGGGAACACTGAAGCTTTCTTT. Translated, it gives CASRGIGEGNTEAFF.

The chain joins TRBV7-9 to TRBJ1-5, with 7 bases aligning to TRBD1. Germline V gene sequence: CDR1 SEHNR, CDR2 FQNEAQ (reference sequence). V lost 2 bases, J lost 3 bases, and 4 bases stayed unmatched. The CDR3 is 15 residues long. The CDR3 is CASSLFGTDNQPQHF. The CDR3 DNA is TGTGCCAGCAGCTTATTTGGGACAGACAATCAGCCCCAGCATTTT.

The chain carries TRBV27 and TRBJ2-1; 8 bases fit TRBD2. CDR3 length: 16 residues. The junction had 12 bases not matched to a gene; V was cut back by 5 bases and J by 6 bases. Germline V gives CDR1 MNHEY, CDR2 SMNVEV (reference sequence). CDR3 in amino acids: CASSTISGTSINEQFF. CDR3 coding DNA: TGTGCCAGCAGTACAATTTCCGGGACTAGTATCAATGAGCAGTTCTTC.

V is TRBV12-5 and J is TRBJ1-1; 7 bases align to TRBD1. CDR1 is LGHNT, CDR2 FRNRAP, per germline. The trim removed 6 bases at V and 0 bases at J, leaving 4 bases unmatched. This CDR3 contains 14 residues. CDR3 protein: CASGGQTMNTEAFF. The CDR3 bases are TGTGCTAGTGGGGGACAGACCATGAACACTGAAGCTTTCTTT.

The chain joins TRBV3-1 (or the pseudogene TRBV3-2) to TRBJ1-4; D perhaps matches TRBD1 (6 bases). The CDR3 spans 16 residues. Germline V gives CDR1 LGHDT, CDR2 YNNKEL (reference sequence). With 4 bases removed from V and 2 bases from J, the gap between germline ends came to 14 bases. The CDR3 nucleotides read TGTGCCAGCAGCCCCCACAGGGTTCTTACTAATGAAAAACTGTTTTTT. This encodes CASSPHRVLTNEKLFF.

The CDR3 nucleotides are TGTGCCAGCAGCGATATTGGACTAGCGGGAGGGGGCGAGCAGTACTTC. Translated, it gives CASSDIGLAGGGEQYF. This chain links TRBV2 with TRBJ2-7; TRBD2 matches at 15 bases. Unmatched junction bases numbered 9, after V lost 6 bases and J lost 6 bases. The CDR3 extends over 16 amino acids. Germline CDR1 SNHLY, CDR2 FYNNEI.

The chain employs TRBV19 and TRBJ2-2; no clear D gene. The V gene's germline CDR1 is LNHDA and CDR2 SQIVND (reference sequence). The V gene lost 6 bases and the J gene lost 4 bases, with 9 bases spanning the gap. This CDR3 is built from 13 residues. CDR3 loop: CASRRSSTGELFF. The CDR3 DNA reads TGTGCCAGTAGGCGAAGTTCCACCGGGGAGCTGTTTTTT. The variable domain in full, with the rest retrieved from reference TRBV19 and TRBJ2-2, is DGGITQSPKYLFRKEGQNVTLSCEQNLNHDAMYWYRQDPGQGLRLIYYSQIVNDFQKGDIAEGYSVSREKKESFPLTVTSAQKNPTAFYLCASRRSSTGELFFGEGSRLTVL.